This passage covers 9 T cell receptor beta chains from one sample sequenced in a study of cytomegalovirus exposure and HLA in healthy donors (dated by TCRdb to the late 2010s). The protocol used for the library was the immunoSEQ multiplex PCR assay. TCRdb provides this immuneACCESS table in a form limited to in-frame rearrangements. Some clones are lacking; in checked studies, under half of them reflect an unresolved V gene, and why the rest are absent is not known. The sample contains about 120,000 clones, roughly nine tenths of them found a single time. In total, the top ten clones hold less than 4.5% of the sample. Material: PBMCs. The receptors originated from a man between 18 and 29 years old in good health and CMV-seropositive.

Of note for this clone: The junction does not match germline at one end; this may be a read error. The V call is TRBV27, the J call TRBJ1-5, with 9 positions matching TRBD1. CDR1 MNHEY and CDR2 SMNVEV come from the germline V gene (reference sequence). This CDR3 region has 13 residues. The CDR3 nucleotides are TGTGCCAGCAGTTTACTGACAGGGGGAAGGGTCTACTTT. Protein sequence: CASSLLTGGRVYF.

The genes are TRBV21-1 and TRBJ1-5; the D segment call TRBD1 is taken from the table without a DNA check. TRBV21-1 is a known pseudogene. This CDR3 has 13 residues. The CDR3 is CASSFPPDQPQHF. The CDR3 DNA reads as TGTGCCAGCTCCTTTCCGCCAGATCAGCCCCAGCATTTT.

CDR3 sequence: CASSAPGTTYNEQFF. The DNA for the CDR3 is TGTGCCAGCAGTGCCCCCGGGACAACCTACAATGAGCAGTTCTTC. V is TRBV2 and J is TRBJ2-1; D possibly corresponds to TRBD1 (6 bases). CDR3 length equals 15 residues. Trimming took off 4 bases at V and 2 bases at J, with 12 bases between the two ends. In germline, CDR1 is SNHLY, CDR2 FYNNEI. Using reference TRBV2 and TRBJ2-1 for the parts outside the CDR3, the full variable domain is EPEVTQTPSHQVTQMGQEVILRCVPISNHLYFYWYRQILGQKVEFLVSFYNNEISEKSEIFDDQFSVERPDGSNFTLKIRSTKLEDSAMYFCASSAPGTTYNEQFFGPGTRLTVL.

The rearrangement joins TRBV18 to TRBJ2-7; perhaps TRBD2 as D (5 bases). This CDR3 is 14 amino acids long. Trimming took off 2 bases at V and 6 bases at J, with 14 bases between the two ends. Germline CDR1 KGHSH, CDR2 LQKENI. Here the CDR3 reads CASSPGTSTAEQYF. CDR3 DNA sequence: TGTGCCAGCTCACCAGGCACTAGTACTGCCGAGCAGTACTTC.

The rearrangement joins TRBV13 to TRBJ2-7; 11 bases match TRBD1. The junction had 17 bases not matched to a gene; V was cut back by 4 bases and J by 6 bases. In germline, CDR1 is PRHDT, CDR2 FYEKMQ (reference sequence). The length of the CDR3 is 18 residues. The CDR3 nucleotides read TGTGCCAGCAGCTACTCCCCGGGACAGGGGGACTCCTGGAGCGAGCAGTACTTC. Translating gives CASSYSPGQGDSWSEQYF.

The rearrangement links TRBV6-5 to TRBJ2-5; 8 nucleotides match TRBD1. The CDR3 spans 16 residues. Trimming at V came to 2 bases and at J to 6 bases, leaving 11 bases not matched to a gene. Per germline, CDR1 MNHEY and CDR2 SVGAGI. The CDR3 loop reads CASSYDSTGDLQTQYF. The CDR3 DNA sequence: TGTGCCAGCAGTTACGATTCGACAGGGGATCTCCAGACCCAGTACTTC.

The chain joins TRBV15 to TRBJ1-1; D gene unclear. CDR1 and CDR2 (germline): LNHNV, YYDKDF (reference sequence). CDR3 length equals 14 residues. Trimming took 0 bases from V and 12 from J, leaving 17 bases between them. The CDR3 nucleotides are TGTGCCACCAGCAGAGATTATGGAAAGCGTCGTACTTTCTTT. It is translated as CATSRDYGKRRTFF.

The chain employs TRBV27 and TRBJ1-1, with TRBD1 as a possible D gene (5 bases). V shed 8 bases and J shed 3 bases, with 16 bases lying between them. This CDR3 comprises 14 residues. Germline V gene data show CDR1 as MNHEY and CDR2 as SMNVEV (reference sequence). CDR3 residues: CASFLSGSYTEAFF. CDR3 sequence (DNA): TGTGCCAGCTTCCTTTCAGGGTCCTACACTGAAGCTTTCTTT.

This clone was found a few times. The rearrangement links TRBV4-2 to TRBJ2-1; the match to TRBD2 covers 12 bases. The CDR3 has 16 residues. The V gene end was trimmed by 0 bases and the J gene end by 6 bases; junction bases not matched to a gene: 3. The germline V gene has CDR1 LGHNA and CDR2 YNFKEQ. Here the CDR3 reads CASSQELAGGSNEQFF. The CDR3 region has the DNA TGTGCCAGCAGCCAAGAACTAGCGGGGGGCTCCAATGAGCAGTTCTTC.